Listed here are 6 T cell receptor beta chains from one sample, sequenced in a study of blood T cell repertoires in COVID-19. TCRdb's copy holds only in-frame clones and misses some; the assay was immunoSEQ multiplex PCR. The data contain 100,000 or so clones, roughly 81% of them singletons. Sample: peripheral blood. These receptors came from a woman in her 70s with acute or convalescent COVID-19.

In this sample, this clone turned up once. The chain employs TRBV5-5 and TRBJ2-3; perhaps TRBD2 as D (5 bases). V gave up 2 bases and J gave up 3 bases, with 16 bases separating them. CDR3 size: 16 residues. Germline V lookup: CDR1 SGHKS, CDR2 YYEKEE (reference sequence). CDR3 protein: CASSLRASQVTDTQYF. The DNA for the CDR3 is TGTGCCAGCAGCTTAAGGGCTAGCCAAGTTACAGATACGCAGTATTTT.

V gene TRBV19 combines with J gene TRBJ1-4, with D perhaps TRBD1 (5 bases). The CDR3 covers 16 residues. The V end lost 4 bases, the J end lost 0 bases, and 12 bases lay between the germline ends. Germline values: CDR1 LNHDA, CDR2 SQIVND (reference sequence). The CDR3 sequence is CASSTTDNPTNEKLFF. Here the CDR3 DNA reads TGTGCCAGTAGTACGACAGACAACCCAACTAATGAAAAACTGTTTTTT. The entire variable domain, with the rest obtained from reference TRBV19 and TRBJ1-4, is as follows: DGGITQSPKYLFRKEGQNVTLSCEQNLNHDAMYWYRQDPGQGLRLIYYSQIVNDFQKGDIAEGYSVSREKKESFPLTVTSAQKNPTAFYLCASSTTDNPTNEKLFFGSGTQLSVL.

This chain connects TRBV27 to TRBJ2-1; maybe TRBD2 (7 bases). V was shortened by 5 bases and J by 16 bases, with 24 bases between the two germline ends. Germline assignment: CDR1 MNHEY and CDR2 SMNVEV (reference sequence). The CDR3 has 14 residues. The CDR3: CASSPLLAGARGFF. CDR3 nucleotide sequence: TGTGCCAGCAGTCCCCTGCTGGCGGGAGCCAGGGGTTTCTTC.

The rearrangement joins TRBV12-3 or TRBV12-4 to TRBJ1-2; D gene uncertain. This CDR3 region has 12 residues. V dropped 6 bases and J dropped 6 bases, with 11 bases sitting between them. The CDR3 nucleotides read TGTGCCAGCAGCCCCAGCGGTCATGGCTACACCTTC. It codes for CASSPSGHGYTF.

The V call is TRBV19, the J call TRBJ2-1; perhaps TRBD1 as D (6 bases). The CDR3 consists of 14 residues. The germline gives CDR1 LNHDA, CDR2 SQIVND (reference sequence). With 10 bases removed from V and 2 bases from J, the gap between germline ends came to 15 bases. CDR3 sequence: CATRPRGAYNEQFF. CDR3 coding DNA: TGTGCCACCCGACCCAGGGGAGCCTACAATGAGCAGTTCTTC.

CDR3 loop: CASSLAGGVRQPQHF. As DNA, the CDR3 is TGCGCCAGCAGCTTGGCGGGGGGGGTTCGACAGCCCCAGCATTTT. The chain couples TRBV5-1 to TRBJ1-5; a weak D match, TRBD1 (5 bases). The CDR3 has 15 residues. Between the trimmed V and J ends, which lost 0 bases and 7 bases, there was a span of 14 bases. Per germline, CDR1 SGHRS and CDR2 YFSETQ.